These T cell receptor beta chains were read from a single sample in a study of immune cell composition in non-small cell lung cancer. Measured with immunoSEQ multiplex PCR; TCRdb has only the in-frame clones, and not every one. The top ten hold about 7.5% of the sample, which has more than 14,000 clones, 69% seen once. The sequenced material came from lung tumor tissue. Receptors originate from a human donor with non-small cell lung cancer. Both conserved end residues are part of each CDR3. Not all rows give a size; the values are once, few, many and, for expanded clones, a class.

TRBJ1-1,.,TRBV7-9,CASSVRQAREAFF
TRBJ2-1,.,TRBV7-3,CASSIDRMNEQFF
TRBJ2-2,.,TRBV5-1,CASSSSADRGAGELFF
TRBJ2-7,.,TRBV27,CASQRTGGYEQYF
TRBJ2-5,.,TRBV7-9,CASSPPLIGQLKKETQYF
TRBJ1-2,.,TRBV11-2,CASSPAGSQNYGYTF
TRBJ2-6,.,TRBV30,CAWSLGGAGAGANVLTF
TRBJ1-2,.,TRBV5-6,CASSFGVYGYTF
TRBJ1-6,medium-sized,TRBV13,CASSIHRGFSPLHF
TRBJ1-1,.,TRBV9,CASSGDSYTEAFF
TRBJ2-3,.,TRBV21-1,CASSNTSGETSTDTQYF
TRBJ2-7,.,TRBV11-2,CASSFSLYEQYF
TRBJ1-2,.,TRBV7-2,CASRPGQGYYGYTF
TRBJ2-5,.,TRBV25-1,CASSEPGGGETQYF
TRBJ1-5,few,TRBV9,CASSADRVGQPQHF
TRBJ2-6,.,TRBV10-3,CAISERAGGGSGANVLTF
TRBJ1-2,.,TRBV6-1,CASSEWAHVGYGYTF
TRBJ2-5,.,TRBV7-9,CASSLGVGQGRETQYF
TRBJ2-7,once,TRBV5-1,CASSLVAGGPGAREQYF
TRBJ1-2,.,TRBV10-3,CAISETGVYGYTF
TRBJ1-2,.,TRBV7-2,CASSFRGGNRGSNYGYTF
TRBJ2-2,.,TRBV2,CASLPGLAGRTTGELFF
TRBJ1-4,.,TRBV14,CASSLSGTGSKLFF
TRBJ1-1,.,TRBV10-2,CASSDLRRTEAFF